This entry is about one TCR beta chain. Its antigen is as yet unknown. PCR involved 60 Vbeta and 13 Jbeta primers. The data were produced by immunoSEQ multiplex PCR, yet TCRdb's version contains in-frame clones alone and is incomplete. This table holds fewer than 150,000 clones, about 75% found once. This record comes from a study of cytomegalovirus exposure and HLA in healthy donors. Study results and caveats: It was reported in a later analysis that an Asian-associated ancestry cluster showed fewer N-insertions than the approximately 670-donor mean.

The CDR3 loop spans 15 amino acids. Germline V gene sequence: CDR1 MNHNS, CDR2 SASEGT. Trimming cost V 1 base and J 4 bases; bases outside gene matches: 5. V usage is TRBV6-1 and J usage is TRBJ2-3; TRBD2 matches at 7 bases. Input material: PBMCs. The clonotype was recovered from a man aged 60 to 75 in good health and CMV-seropositive. This CDR3 is CASSEGTRYADTQYF. The CDR3 DNA reads TGTGCCAGCAGTGAAGGGACTAGGTACGCAGATACGCAGTATTTT.